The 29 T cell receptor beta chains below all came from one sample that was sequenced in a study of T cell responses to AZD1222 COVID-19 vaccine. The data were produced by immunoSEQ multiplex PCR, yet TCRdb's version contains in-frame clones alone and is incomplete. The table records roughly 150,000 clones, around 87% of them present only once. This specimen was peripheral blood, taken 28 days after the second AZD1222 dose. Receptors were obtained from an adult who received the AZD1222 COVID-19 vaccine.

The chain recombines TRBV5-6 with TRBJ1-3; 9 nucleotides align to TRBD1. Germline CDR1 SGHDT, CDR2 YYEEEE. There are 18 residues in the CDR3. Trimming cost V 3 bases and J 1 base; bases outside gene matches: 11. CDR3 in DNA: TGTGCCAGCAGCTCAATTCCGACAGGGGGACTATCTGGAAACACCATATATTTT. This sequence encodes CASSSIPTGGLSGNTIYF.

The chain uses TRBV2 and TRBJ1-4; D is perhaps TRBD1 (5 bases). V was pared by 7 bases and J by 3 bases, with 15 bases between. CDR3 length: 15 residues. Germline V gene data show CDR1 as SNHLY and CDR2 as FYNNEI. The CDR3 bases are TGTGCCAGCAAGGACGTAGGGACCCCTAATGAAAAACTGTTTTTT. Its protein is CASKDVGTPNEKLFF.

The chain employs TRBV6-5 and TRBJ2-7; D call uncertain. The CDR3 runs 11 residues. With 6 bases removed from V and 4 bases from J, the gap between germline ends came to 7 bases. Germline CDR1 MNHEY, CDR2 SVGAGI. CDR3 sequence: CASRTPYEQYF. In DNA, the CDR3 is TGTGCCAGCAGGACGCCGTACGAGCAGTACTTC.

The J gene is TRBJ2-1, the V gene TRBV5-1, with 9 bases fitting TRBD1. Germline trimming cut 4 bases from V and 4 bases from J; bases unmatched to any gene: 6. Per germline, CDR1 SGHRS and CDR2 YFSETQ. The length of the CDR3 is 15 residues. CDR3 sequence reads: CASSPGTGSYNEQFF. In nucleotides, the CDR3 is TGCGCCAGCAGCCCCGGGACAGGGTCGTACAATGAGCAGTTCTTC. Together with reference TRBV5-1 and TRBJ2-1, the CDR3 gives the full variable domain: KAGVTQTPRYLIKTRGQQVTLSCSPISGHRSVSWYQQTPGQGLQFLFEYFSETQRNKGNFPGRFSGRQFSNSRSEMNVSTLELGDSALYLCASSPGTGSYNEQFFGPGTRLTVL.

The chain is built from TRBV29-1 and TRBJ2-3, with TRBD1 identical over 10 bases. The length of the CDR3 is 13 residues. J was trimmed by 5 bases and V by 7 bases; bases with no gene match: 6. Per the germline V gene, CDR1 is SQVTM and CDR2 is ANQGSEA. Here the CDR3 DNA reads TGCAGCGCGCTGACAGGGGGCGGAGATACGCAGTATTTT. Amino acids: CSALTGGGDTQYF.

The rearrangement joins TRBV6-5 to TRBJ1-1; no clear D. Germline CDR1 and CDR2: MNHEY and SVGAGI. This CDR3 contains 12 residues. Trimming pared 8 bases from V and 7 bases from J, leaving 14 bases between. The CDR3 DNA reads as TGTGCCAGCCGCGAGGTGGGGAGTGAAGCTTTCTTT. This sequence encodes CASREVGSEAFF.

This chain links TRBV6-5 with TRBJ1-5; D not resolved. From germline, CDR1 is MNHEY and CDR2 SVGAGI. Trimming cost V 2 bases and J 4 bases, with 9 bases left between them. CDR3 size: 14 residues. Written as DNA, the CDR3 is TGTGCCAGCAGTTACGCTGGGTTAAATCAGCCCCAGCATTTT. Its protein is CASSYAGLNQPQHF.

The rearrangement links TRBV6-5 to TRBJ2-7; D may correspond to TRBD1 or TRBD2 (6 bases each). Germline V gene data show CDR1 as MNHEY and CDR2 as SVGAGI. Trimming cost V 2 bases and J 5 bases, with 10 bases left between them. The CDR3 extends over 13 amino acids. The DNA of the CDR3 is TGTGCCAGCAGTTACCAAGGGGGGAACGAGCAGTACTTC. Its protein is CASSYQGGNEQYF.

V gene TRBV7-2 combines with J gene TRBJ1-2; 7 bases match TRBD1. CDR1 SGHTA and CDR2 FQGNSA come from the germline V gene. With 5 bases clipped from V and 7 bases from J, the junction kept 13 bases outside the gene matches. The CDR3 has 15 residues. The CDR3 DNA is TGTGCCAGCAGCCAATCGCGACAGGGTGCGGGTGGCTACACCTTC. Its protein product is CASSQSRQGAGGYTF.

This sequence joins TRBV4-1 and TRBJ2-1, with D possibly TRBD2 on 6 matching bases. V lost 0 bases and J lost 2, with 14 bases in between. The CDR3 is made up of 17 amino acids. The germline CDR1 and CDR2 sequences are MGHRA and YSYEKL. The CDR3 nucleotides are TGCGCCAGCAGCCAAGATTCTCAGCGGGTTACCTACAATGAGCAGTTCTTC. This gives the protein CASSQDSQRVTYNEQFF.

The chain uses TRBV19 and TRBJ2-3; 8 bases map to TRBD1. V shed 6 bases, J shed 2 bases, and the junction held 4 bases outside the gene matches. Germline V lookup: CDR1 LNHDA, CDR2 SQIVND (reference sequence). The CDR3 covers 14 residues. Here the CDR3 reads CASRAGGNTDTQYF. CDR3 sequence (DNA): TGTGCCAGTAGGGCAGGGGGCAACACAGATACGCAGTATTTT.

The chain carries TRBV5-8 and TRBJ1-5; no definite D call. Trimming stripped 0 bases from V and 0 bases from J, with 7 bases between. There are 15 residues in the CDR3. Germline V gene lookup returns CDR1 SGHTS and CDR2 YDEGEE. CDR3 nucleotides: TGTGCCAGCAGCTTGGGTGTATATAGCAATCAGCCCCAGCATTTT. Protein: CASSLGVYSNQPQHF.

In DNA, the CDR3 is TGCGCCAGCAGCTCGAGCGGGAGTTCCTACGAGCAGTACTTC. It translates to CASSSSGSSYEQYF. V and J are TRBV5-1 and TRBJ2-7; the match to TRBD2 covers 8 bases. With 3 bases clipped from V and 1 base from J, the junction kept 3 bases outside the gene matches. The CDR3 runs to 14 residues. Germline loops: CDR1 SGHRS, CDR2 YFSETQ.

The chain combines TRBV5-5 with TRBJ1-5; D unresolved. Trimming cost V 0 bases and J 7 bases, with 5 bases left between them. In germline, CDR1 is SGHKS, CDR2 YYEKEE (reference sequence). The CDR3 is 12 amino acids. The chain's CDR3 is CASSLVSQPQHF. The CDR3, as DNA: TGTGCCAGCAGCTTGGTCTCCCAGCCCCAGCATTTT. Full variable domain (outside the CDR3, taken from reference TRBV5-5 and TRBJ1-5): DAGVTQSPTHLIKTRGQQVTLRCSPISGHKSVSWYQQVLGQGPQFIFQYYEKEERGRGNFPDRFSARQFPNYSSELNVNALLLGDSALYLCASSLVSQPQHFGDGTRLSIL.

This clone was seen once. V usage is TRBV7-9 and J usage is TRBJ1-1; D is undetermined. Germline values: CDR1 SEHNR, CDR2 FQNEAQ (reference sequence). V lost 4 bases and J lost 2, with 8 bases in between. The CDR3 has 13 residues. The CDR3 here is CASSSQLNTEAFF. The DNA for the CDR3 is TGTGCCAGCAGCTCGCAGCTAAACACTGAAGCTTTCTTT. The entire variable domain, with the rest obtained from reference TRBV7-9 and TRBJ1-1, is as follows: DTGVSQNPRHKITKRGQNVTFRCDPISEHNRLYWYRQTLGQGPEFLTYFQNEAQLEKSRLLSDRFSAERPKGSFSTLEIQRTEQGDSAMYLCASSSQLNTEAFFGQGTRLTVV.

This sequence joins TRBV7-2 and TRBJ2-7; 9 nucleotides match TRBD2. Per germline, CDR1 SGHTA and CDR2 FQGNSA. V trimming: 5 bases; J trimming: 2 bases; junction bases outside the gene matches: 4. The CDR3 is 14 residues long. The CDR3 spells CASSHSGSTYEQYF. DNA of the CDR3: TGTGCCAGCAGCCATAGCGGGAGCACCTACGAGCAGTACTTC.

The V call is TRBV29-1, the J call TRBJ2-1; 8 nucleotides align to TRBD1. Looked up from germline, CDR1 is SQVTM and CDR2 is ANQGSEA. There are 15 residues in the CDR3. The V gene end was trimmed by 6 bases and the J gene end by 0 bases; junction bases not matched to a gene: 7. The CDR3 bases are TGCAGCGTCGACGGACAGGGCGGCTCCTACAATGAGCAGTTCTTC. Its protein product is CSVDGQGGSYNEQFF.

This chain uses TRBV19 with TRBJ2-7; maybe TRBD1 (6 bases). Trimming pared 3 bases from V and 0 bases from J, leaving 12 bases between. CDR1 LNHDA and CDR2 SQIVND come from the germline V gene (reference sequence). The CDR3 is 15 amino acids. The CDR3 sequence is CASSIRGGDSYEQYF. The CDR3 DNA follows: TGTGCCAGTAGTATCAGAGGGGGAGACTCCTACGAGCAGTACTTC.

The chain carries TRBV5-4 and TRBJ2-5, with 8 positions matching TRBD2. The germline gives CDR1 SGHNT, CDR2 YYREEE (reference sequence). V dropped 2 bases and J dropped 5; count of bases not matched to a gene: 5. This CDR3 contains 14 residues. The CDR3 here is CASSLAGVRETQYF. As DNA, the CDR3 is TGTGCCAGCAGCTTAGCGGGAGTGAGGGAGACCCAGTACTTC.

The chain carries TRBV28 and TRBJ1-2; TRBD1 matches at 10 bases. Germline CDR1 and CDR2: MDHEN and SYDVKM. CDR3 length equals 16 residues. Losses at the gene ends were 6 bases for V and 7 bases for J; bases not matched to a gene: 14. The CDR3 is CASSPGIGTGVRGYTF. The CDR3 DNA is TGTGCCAGCAGCCCCGGGATTGGGACAGGGGTTCGTGGCTACACCTTC.

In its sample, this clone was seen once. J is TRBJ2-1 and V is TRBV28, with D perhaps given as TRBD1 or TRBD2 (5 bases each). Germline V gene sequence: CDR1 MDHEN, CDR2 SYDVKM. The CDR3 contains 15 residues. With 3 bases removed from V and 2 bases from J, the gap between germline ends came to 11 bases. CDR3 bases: TGTGCCAGCAGTTTGCCCGGGACGGCCTACAATGAGCAGTTCTTC. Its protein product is CASSLPGTAYNEQFF.

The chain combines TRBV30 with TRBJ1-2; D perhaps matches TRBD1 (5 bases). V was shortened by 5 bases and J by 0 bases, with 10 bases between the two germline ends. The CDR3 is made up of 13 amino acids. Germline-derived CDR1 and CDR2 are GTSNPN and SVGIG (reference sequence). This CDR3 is CAWRDLANYGYTF. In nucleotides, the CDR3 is TGTGCCTGGCGGGACTTAGCTAACTATGGCTACACCTTC.

The CDR3 bases are TGCGCCAGCAGCTGGGGTAGGGAAAACACAGATACGCAGTATTTT. It codes for CASSWGRENTDTQYF. This chain uses TRBV5-1 with TRBJ2-3, with D unresolved. This CDR3 is 15 amino acids long. CDR1 and CDR2 from the germline V gene are SGHRS and YFSETQ. V lost 3 bases and J lost 2, with 13 bases in between.

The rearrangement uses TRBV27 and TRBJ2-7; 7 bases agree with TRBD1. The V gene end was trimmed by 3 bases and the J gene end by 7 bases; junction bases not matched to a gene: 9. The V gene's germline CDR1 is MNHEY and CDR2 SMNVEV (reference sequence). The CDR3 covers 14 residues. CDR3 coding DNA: TGTGCCAGCAGTTTCGGCAGGGGGAGTGAGGAGCAGTACTTC. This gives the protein CASSFGRGSEEQYF.

The CDR3 protein is CASSSQWGDTQYF. Written as DNA, the CDR3 is TGTGCCAGCAGCTCACAATGGGGAGATACGCAGTATTTT. The chain combines TRBV7-2 with TRBJ2-3; unclear D gene. Germline assignment: CDR1 SGHTA and CDR2 FQGNSA. V was trimmed by 4 bases and J by 5 bases, leaving 10 bases between them. CDR3 size: 13 residues. Combining the CDR3 with reference TRBV7-2 and TRBJ2-3 gives the whole variable domain GAGVSQSPSNKVTEKGKDVELRCDPISGHTALYWYRQSLGQGLEFLIYFQGNSAPDKSGLPSDRFSAERTGGSVSTLTIQRTQQEDSAVYLCASSSQWGDTQYFGPGTRLTVL.

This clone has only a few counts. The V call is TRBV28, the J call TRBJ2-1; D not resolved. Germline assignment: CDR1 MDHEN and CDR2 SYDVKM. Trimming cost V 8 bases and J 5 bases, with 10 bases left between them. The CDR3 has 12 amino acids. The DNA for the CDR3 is TGTGCCAGCCGCCTTGGCCACAATGAGCAGTTCTTC. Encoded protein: CASRLGHNEQFF.

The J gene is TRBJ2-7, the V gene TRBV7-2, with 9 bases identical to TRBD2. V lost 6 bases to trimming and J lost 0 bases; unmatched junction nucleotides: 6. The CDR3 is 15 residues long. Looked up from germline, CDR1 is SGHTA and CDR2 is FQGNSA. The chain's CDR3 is CASSGAGGASYEQYF. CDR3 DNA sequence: TGTGCCAGCAGTGGAGCGGGAGGAGCCTCCTACGAGCAGTACTTC.

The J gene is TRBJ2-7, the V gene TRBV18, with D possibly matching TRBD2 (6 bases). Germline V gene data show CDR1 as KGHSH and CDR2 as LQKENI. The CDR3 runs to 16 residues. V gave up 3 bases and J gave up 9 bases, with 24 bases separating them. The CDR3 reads CASSPLSGGLQAGQYF. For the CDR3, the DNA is TGTGCCAGCTCACCCCTTTCCGGGGGACTCCAAGCAGGGCAGTACTTC.

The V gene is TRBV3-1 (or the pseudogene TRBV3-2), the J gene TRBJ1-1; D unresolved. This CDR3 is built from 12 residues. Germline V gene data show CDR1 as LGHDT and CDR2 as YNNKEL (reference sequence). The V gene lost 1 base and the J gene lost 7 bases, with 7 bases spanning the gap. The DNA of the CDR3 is TGTGCCAGCAGCCAAGGGCAGAGTGAAGCTTTCTTT. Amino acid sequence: CASSQGQSEAFF.